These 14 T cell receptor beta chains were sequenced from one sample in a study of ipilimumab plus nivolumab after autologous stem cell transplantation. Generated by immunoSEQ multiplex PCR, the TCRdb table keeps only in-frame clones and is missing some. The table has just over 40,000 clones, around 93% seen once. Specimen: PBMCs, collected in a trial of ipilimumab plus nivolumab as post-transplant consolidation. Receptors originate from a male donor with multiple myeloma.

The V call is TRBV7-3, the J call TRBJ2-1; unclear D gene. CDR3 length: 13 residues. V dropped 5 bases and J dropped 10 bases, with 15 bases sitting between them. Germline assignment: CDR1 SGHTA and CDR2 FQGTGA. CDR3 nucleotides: TGTGCCAGCAGCCCCACTTCGTATGGCGAGCAGTTCTTC. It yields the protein CASSPTSYGEQFF.

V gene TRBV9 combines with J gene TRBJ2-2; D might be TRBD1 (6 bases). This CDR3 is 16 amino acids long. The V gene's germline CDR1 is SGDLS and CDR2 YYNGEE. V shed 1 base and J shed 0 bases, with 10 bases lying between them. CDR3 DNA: TGTGCCAGCAGCGTACCAGGGGCTACGAACACCGGGGAGCTGTTTTTT. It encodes CASSVPGATNTGELFF.

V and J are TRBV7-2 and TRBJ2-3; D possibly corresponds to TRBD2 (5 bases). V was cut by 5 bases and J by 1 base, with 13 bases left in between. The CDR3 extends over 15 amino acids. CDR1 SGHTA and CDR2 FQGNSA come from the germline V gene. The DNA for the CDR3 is TGTGCCAGCAGCCCCCGCCTAGCTGGCACAGATACGCAGTATTTT. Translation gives CASSPRLAGTDTQYF.

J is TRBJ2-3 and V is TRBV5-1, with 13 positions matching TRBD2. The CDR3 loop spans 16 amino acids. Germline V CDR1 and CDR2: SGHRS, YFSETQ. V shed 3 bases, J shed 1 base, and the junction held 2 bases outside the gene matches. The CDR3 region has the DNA TGCGCCAGCAGCTCCGGACTAGCGGGGGGCACAGATACGCAGTATTTT. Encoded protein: CASSSGLAGGTDTQYF. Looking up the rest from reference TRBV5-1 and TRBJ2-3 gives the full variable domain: KAGVTQTPRYLIKTRGQQVTLSCSPISGHRSVSWYQQTPGQGLQFLFEYFSETQRNKGNFPGRFSGRQFSNSRSEMNVSTLELGDSALYLCASSSGLAGGTDTQYFGPGTRLTVL.

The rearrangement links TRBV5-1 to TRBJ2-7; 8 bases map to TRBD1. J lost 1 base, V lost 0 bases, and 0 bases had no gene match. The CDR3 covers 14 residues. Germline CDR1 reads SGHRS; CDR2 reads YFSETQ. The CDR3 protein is CASSLGDRSYEQYF. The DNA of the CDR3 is TGCGCCAGCAGCTTGGGGGACAGGTCCTACGAGCAGTACTTC. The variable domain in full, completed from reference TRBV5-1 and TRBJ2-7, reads KAGVTQTPRYLIKTRGQQVTLSCSPISGHRSVSWYQQTPGQGLQFLFEYFSETQRNKGNFPGRFSGRQFSNSRSEMNVSTLELGDSALYLCASSLGDRSYEQYFGPGTRLTVT.

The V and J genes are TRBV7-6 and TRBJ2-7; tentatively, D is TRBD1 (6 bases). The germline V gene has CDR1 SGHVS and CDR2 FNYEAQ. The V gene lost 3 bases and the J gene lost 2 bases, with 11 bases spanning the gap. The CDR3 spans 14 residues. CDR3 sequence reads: CASSFGTRTYEQYF. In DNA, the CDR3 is TGTGCCAGCAGCTTCGGGACAAGAACCTACGAGCAGTACTTC.

The CDR3 here is CATSRDLRRVAGNTIYF. The CDR3 DNA reads as TGTGCCACCAGCAGAGATCTACGGAGGGTTGCCGGAAACACCATATATTTT. The V gene is TRBV15, the J gene TRBJ1-3; D is unresolved. CDR3 length equals 17 residues. Per germline, CDR1 LNHNV and CDR2 YYDKDF (reference sequence). The V and J ends lost 0 bases and 4 bases respectively, with 16 bases between them. The full variable domain, completed using reference TRBV15 and TRBJ1-3, is DAMVIQNPRYQVTQFGKPVTLSCSQTLNHNVMYWYQQKSSQAPKLLFHYYDKDFNNEADTPDNFQSRRPNTSFCFLDIRSPGLGDTAMYLCATSRDLRRVAGNTIYFGEGSWLTVV.

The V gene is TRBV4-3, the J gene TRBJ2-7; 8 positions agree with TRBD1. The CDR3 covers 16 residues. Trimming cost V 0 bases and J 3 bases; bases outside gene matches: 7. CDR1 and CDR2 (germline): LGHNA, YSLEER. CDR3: CASSQDDRGSIYEQYF. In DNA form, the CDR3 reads TGCGCCAGCAGCCAAGACGACAGGGGTTCGATCTACGAGCAGTACTTC.

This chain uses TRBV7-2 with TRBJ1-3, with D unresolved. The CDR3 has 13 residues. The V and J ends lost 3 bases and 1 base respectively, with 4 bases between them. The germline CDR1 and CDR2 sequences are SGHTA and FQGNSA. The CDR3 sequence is CASSFGSGNTIYF. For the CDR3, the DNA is TGTGCCAGCAGCTTCGGGTCTGGAAACACCATATATTTT.

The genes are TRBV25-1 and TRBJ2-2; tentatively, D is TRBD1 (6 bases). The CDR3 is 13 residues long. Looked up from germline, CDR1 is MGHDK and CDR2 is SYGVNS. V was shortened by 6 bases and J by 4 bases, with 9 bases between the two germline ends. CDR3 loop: CASSLDSTGELFF. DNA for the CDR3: TGTGCCAGCAGCTTGGACAGCACCGGGGAGCTGTTTTTT. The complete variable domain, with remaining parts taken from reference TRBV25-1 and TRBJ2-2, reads EADIYQTPRYLVIGTGKKITLECSQTMGHDKMYWYQQDPGMELHLIHYSYGVNSTEKGDLSSESTVSRIRTEHFPLTLESARPSHTSQYLCASSLDSTGELFFGEGSRLTVL.

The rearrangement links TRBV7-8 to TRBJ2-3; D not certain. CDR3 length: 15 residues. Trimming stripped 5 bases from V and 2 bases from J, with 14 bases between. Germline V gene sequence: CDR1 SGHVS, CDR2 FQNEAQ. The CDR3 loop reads CASSPRLRSTDTQYF. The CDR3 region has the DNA TGTGCCAGCAGCCCGCGACTGAGATCCACAGATACGCAGTATTTT.

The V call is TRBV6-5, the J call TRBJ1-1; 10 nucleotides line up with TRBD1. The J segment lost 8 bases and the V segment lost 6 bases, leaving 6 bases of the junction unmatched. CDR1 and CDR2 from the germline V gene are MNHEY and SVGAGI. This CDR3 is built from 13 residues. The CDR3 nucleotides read TGTGCCAGCAGCATTCAGACAGGGGGCGAAGCTTTCTTT. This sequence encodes CASSIQTGGEAFF.

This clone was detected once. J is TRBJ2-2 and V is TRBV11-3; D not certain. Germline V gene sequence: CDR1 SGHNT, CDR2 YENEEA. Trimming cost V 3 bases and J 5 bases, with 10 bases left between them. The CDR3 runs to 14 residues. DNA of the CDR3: TGTGCCAGCAGCTTGGGGTTTCGTACCGGGGAGCTGTTTTTT. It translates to CASSLGFRTGELFF.

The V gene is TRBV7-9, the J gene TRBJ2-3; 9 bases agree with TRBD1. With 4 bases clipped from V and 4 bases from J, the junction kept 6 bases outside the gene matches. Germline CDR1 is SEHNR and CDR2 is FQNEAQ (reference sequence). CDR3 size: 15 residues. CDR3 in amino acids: CASSYRGPESDTQYF. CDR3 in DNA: TGTGCCAGCAGCTACAGGGGGCCAGAGTCAGATACGCAGTATTTT. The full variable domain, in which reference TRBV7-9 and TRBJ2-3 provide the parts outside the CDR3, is DTGVSQNPRHKITKRGQNVTFRCDPISEHNRLYWYRQTLGQGPEFLTYFQNEAQLEKSRLLSDRFSAERPKGSFSTLEIQRTEQGDSAMYLCASSYRGPESDTQYFGPGTRLTVL.